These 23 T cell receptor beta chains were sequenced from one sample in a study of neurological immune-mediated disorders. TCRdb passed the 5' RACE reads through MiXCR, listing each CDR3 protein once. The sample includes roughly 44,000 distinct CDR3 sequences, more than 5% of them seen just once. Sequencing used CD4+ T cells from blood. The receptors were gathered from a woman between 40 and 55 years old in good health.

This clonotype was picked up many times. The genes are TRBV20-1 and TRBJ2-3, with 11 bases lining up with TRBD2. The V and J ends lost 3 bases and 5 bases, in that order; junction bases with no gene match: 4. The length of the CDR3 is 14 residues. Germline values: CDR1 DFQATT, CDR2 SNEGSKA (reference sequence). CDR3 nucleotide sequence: TGCAGTGCTAGCCTCGGACTAGCGGGAGATACGCAGTATTTT. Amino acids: CSASLGLAGDTQYF.

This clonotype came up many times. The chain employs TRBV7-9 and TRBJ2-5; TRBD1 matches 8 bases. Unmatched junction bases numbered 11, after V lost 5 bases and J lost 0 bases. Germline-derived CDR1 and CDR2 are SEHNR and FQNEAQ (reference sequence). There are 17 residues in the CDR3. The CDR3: CASSPRTGRGNQETQYF. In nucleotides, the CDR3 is TGTGCCAGCAGCCCCCGGACAGGGCGCGGGAACCAAGAGACCCAGTACTTC.

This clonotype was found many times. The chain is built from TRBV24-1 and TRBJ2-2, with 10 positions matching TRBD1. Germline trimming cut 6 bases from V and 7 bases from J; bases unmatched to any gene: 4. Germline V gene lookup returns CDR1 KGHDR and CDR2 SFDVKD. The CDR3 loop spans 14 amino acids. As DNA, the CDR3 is TGTGCCACCAGTCGGACAGGGGGATTCGGGGAGCTGTTTTTT. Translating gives CATSRTGGFGELFF.

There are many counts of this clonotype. CDR3 in DNA: TGCAGTGCTAGAGATAGTGGGAAACAGGGGGACACCATATATTTT. Its translation is CSARDSGKQGDTIYF. The chain has TRBV20-1 and TRBJ1-3; 8 bases fit TRBD1. This CDR3 has 15 amino acids. Germline CDR1 is DFQATT and CDR2 is SNEGSKA (reference sequence). The junction had 9 bases not matched to a gene; V was cut back by 0 bases and J by 8 bases.

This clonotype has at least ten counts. The DNA for the CDR3 is TGCGCCAGCAGCCAGGGGGACAGGGGAGGAACTAATGAAAAACTGTTTTTT. Its translation is CASSQGDRGGTNEKLFF. The chain has TRBV4-1 and TRBJ1-4, with TRBD1 matching 10 bases. Germline trimming cut 3 bases from V and 1 base from J; bases unmatched to any gene: 5. Germline V CDR1 and CDR2: MGHRA, YSYEKL. The CDR3 is 17 amino acids.

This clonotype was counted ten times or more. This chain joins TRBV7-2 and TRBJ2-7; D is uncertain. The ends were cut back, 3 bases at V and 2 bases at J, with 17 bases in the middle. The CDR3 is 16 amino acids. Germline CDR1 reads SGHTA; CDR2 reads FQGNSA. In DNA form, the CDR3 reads TGTGCCAGCAGCTTCCCCGGGTCTAGGCAGACCTACGAGCAGTACTTC. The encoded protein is CASSFPGSRQTYEQYF.

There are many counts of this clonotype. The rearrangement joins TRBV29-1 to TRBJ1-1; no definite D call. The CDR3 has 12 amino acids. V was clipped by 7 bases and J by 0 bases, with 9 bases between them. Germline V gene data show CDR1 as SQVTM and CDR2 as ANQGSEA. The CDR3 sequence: CSAVRLNTEAFF. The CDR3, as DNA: TGCAGCGCTGTTCGCCTGAACACTGAAGCTTTCTTT.

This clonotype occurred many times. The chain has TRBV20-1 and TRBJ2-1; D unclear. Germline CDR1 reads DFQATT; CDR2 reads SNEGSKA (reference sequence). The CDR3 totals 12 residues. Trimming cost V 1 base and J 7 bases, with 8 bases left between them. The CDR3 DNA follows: TGCAGTGCTAGAGTGGCATGGAATGAGCAGTTCTTC. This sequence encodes CSARVAWNEQFF.

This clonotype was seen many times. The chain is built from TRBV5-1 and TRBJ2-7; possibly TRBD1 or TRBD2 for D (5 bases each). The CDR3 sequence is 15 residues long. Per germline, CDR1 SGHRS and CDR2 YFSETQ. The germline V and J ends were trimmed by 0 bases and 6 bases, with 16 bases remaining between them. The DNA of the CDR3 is TGCGCCAGCAGCTTGGACGGGACCGGCTACGCCGAGCAGTACTTC. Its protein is CASSLDGTGYAEQYF.

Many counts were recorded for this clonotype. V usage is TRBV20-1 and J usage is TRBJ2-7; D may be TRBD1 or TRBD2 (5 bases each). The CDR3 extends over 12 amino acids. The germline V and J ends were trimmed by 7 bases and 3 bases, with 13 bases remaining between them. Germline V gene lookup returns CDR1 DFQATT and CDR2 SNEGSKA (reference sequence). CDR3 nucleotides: TGCAGTGTGAACCGGGGCAACTACGAGCAGTACTTC. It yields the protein CSVNRGNYEQYF.

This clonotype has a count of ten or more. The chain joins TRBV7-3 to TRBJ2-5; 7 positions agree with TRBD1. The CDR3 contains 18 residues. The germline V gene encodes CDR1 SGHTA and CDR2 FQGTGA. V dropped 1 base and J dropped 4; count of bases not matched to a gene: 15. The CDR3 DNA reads TGTGCCAGCAGCTTAATAGGGTCGACAGGGATTGATCGAGAGACCCAGTACTTC. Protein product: CASSLIGSTGIDRETQYF. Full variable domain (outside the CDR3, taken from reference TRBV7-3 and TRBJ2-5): GAGVSQTPSNKVTEKGKYVELRCDPISGHTALYWYRQSLGQGPEFLIYFQGTGAADDSGLPNDRFFAVRPEGSVSTLKIQRTERGDSAVYLCASSLIGSTGIDRETQYFGPGTRLLVL.

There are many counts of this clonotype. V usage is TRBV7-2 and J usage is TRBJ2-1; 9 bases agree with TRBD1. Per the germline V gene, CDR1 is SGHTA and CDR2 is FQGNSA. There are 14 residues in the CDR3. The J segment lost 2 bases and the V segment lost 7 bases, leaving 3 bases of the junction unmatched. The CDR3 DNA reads TGTGCCAGCACCCGACAGGGGGCCTACAATGAGCAGTTCTTC. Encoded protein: CASTRQGAYNEQFF.

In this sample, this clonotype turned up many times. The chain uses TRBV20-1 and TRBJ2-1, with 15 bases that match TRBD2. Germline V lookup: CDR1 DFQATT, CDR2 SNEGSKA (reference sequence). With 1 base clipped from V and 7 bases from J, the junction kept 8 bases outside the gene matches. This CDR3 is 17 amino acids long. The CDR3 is CSARGTTGTSGRNEQFF. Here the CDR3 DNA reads TGCAGTGCTAGAGGTACCACCGGGACTAGCGGGAGGAATGAGCAGTTCTTC.

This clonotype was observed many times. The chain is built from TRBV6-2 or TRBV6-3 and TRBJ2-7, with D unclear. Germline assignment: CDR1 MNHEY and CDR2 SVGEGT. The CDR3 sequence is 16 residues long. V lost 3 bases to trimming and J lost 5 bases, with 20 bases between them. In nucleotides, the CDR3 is TGTGCCAGCAGTTATCCGGCGCCCTTAGTAAGCAACGAGCAGTACTTC. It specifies CASSYPAPLVSNEQYF.

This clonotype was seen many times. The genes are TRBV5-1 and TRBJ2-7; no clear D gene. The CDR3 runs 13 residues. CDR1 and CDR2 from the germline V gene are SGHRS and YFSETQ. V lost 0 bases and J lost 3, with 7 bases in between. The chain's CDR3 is CASSLGTFYEQYF. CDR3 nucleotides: TGCGCCAGCAGCTTGGGGACCTTCTACGAGCAGTACTTC. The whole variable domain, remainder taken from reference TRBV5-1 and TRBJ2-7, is KAGVTQTPRYLIKTRGQQVTLSCSPISGHRSVSWYQQTPGQGLQFLFEYFSETQRNKGNFPGRFSGRQFSNSRSEMNVSTLELGDSALYLCASSLGTFYEQYFGPGTRLTVT.

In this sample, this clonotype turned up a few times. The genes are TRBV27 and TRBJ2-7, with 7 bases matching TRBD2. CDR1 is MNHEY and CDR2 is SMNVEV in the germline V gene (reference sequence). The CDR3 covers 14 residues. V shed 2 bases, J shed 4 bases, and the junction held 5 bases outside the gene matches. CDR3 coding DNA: TGTGCCAGCAGTTTAGGGGGGGAAGGATACGAGCAGTACTTC. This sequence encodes CASSLGGEGYEQYF.

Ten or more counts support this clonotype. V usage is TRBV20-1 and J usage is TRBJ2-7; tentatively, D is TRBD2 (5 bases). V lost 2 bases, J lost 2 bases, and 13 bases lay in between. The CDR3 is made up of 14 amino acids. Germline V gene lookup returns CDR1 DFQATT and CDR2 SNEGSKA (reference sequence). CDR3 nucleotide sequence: TGCAGTGCTAGACAACCGGGGAGTGCCTACGAGCAGTACTTC. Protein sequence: CSARQPGSAYEQYF.

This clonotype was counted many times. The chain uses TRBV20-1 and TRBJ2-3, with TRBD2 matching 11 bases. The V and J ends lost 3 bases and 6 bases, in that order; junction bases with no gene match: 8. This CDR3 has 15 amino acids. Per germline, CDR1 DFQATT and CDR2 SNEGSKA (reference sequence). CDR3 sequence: CSASTGLAVRDTQYF. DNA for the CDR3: TGCAGTGCTAGCACGGGACTAGCGGTTAGGGATACGCAGTATTTT.

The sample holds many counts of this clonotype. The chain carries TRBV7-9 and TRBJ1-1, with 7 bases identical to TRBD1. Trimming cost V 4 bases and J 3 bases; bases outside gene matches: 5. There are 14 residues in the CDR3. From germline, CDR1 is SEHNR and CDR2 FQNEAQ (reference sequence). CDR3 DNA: TGTGCCAGCAGCTCGGGTCAGGGGGACACTGAAGCTTTCTTT. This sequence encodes CASSSGQGDTEAFF.

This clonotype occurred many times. The CDR3 is CASSSDVSTDTQYF. In DNA, the CDR3 is TGTGCCAGCAGCTCGGACGTTAGCACAGATACGCAGTATTTT. The chain employs TRBV7-9 and TRBJ2-3; D not resolved. With 4 bases removed from V and 0 bases from J, the gap between germline ends came to 8 bases. CDR1 SEHNR and CDR2 FQNEAQ come from the germline V gene (reference sequence). The CDR3 runs to 14 residues.

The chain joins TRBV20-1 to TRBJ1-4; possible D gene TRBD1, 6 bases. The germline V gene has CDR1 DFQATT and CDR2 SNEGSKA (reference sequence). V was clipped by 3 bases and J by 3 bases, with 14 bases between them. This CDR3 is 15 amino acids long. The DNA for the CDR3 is TGCAGTGCTAGTGGGCAGGGGAAGGCTAATGAAAAACTGTTTTTT. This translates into CSASGQGKANEKLFF.

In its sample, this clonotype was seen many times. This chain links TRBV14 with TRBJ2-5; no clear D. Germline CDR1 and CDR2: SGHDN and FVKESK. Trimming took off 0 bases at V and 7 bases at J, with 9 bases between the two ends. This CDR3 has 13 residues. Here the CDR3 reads CASSQDVVGTQYF. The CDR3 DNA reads TGTGCCAGCAGCCAAGATGTCGTCGGGACCCAGTACTTC.

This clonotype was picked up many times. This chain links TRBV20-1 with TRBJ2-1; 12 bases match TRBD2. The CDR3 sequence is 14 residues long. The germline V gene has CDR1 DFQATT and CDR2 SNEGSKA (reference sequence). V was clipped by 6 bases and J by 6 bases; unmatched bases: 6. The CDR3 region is CSASTSGGVNEQFF. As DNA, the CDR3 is TGCAGTGCGTCGACTAGCGGGGGCGTCAATGAGCAGTTCTTC.